A selection of T cell receptor beta chains follows, all from one sample in a study of T-cell memory formation after mild COVID-19. MiXCR, run by TCRdb on the 5' RACE reads, gives a single entry per CDR3 protein. The sample holds some 330,000 distinct CDR3 sequences, roughly 21% seen once. The sample taken for sequencing was PBMCs or a T cell subset sorted from them (not recorded which). The source is an adult woman who had mild COVID-19 (a few samples of this study predate the infection). Cell type and time point are not known. Both conserved end residues are part of each CDR3. Each record gives: D gene, clone size, J gene, V gene, CDR3 DNA, CDR3 protein. D genes are given only for firm matches. Clone size, where shown, is once, few, many, or a class for clones that have expanded.

d_gene: TRBD1
abundance: few
j_gene: TRBJ1-5
v_gene: TRBV18
CDR3nt: TGTGCCAGCTCACAACAGGGGGCGAGCAATCAGCCCCAGCATTTT
CDR3aa: CASSQQGASNQPQHF

d_gene: TRBD1
abundance: few
j_gene: TRBJ1-2
v_gene: TRBV24-1
CDR3nt: TGTGCCACCAGTGATTTGCGTTCGCGGGGACAGAACTTC
CDR3aa: CATSDLRSRGQNF

d_gene: NA
abundance: NA
j_gene: TRBJ2-7
v_gene: TRBV5-1
CDR3nt: TGCGCCAGCAGCTTGGCCGGAGGGGGCTTGAACTACGAGCAGTACTTC
CDR3aa: CASSLAGGGLNYEQYF

d_gene: NA
abundance: few
j_gene: TRBJ2-7
v_gene: TRBV28
CDR3nt: TGTGCCAGCAGTTTGGCAGAAATCTACGAGCAGTACTTC
CDR3aa: CASSLAEIYEQYF

d_gene: TRBD1
abundance: NA
j_gene: TRBJ1-1
v_gene: TRBV12-3/TRBV12-4
CDR3nt: TGTGCCAGCAGCCACAGGGGGCGCAGAACTGAAGCTTTCTTT
CDR3aa: CASSHRGRRTEAFF

d_gene: NA
abundance: NA
j_gene: TRBJ2-2
v_gene: TRBV6-6
CDR3nt: TGTGCCAGCAGCTACGACAGTCTGAACACCGGGGAGCTGTTTTTT
CDR3aa: CASSYDSLNTGELFF

d_gene: TRBD1
abundance: few
j_gene: TRBJ1-5
v_gene: TRBV12-3/TRBV12-4
CDR3nt: TGTGCCAGCAGTTTAAGAGACAGGGGGCATGCTCAGCCCCAGCATTTT
CDR3aa: CASSLRDRGHAQPQHF

d_gene: NA
abundance: few
j_gene: TRBJ1-2
v_gene: TRBV7-9
CDR3nt: TGTGCCAGCAGCATCCTCAGGGATGTGGACTATGGCTACACCTTC
CDR3aa: CASSILRDVDYGYTF

d_gene: TRBD2
abundance: NA
j_gene: TRBJ2-7
v_gene: TRBV7-8
CDR3nt: TGTGCCAGCACCCCGCGCGGGAGCGGGCAGCAGTACTTC
CDR3aa: CASTPRGSGQQYF

d_gene: NA
abundance: NA
j_gene: TRBJ1-1
v_gene: TRBV29-1
CDR3nt: TGCAGCGTTGAAGATCCAGGGAGTGAGGCTTTCTTT
CDR3aa: CSVEDPGSEAFF

d_gene: NA
abundance: few
j_gene: TRBJ2-3
v_gene: TRBV7-2
CDR3nt: TGTGCCAGCAGCTATTTCGCCGGTGGGGGGGCAACAGATACGCAGTATTTT
CDR3aa: CASSYFAGGGATDTQYF

d_gene: NA
abundance: once
j_gene: TRBJ1-2
v_gene: TRBV5-1
CDR3nt: TGCGCCAGTAGTTTGATGGGGGTCAGCGCGTATGGCTACACCTTC
CDR3aa: CASSLMGVSAYGYTF

d_gene: TRBD1
abundance: NA
j_gene: TRBJ1-4
v_gene: TRBV19
CDR3nt: TGTGCCAGTAGGGAATTGGACAGGGGCTTTGGAGGAGAAAAACTGTTTTTT
CDR3aa: CASRELDRGFGGEKLFF

d_gene: NA
abundance: NA
j_gene: TRBJ2-5
v_gene: TRBV29-1
CDR3nt: TGCAGCGTTGGGAGACAGCCACAAGAGACCCAGTACTTC
CDR3aa: CSVGRQPQETQYF

d_gene: TRBD1
abundance: NA
j_gene: TRBJ2-3
v_gene: TRBV30
CDR3nt: TGTGCCTGGAGTACCACGGGTAGGGGGCTCGCAGATACGCAGTATTTT
CDR3aa: CAWSTTGRGLADTQYF

d_gene: NA
abundance: many
j_gene: TRBJ1-5
v_gene: TRBV24-1
CDR3nt: TGTGCCACCTATACTTCTCGGGCAGGGCGTCAGCCCCAGCATTTT
CDR3aa: CATYTSRAGRQPQHF

d_gene: NA
abundance: few
j_gene: TRBJ2-1
v_gene: TRBV4-1
CDR3nt: TGCGCCAGCAGCCAAGATCCCGGTGCCTACAATGAGCAGTTCTTC
CDR3aa: CASSQDPGAYNEQFF

d_gene: NA
abundance: NA
j_gene: TRBJ2-2
v_gene: TRBV5-1
CDR3nt: TGCGCCAGCAGCTTGGCGTGGGTGGGAGCGAACACCGGGGAGCTGTTTTTT
CDR3aa: CASSLAWVGANTGELFF

d_gene: NA
abundance: few
j_gene: TRBJ1-5
v_gene: TRBV12-3/TRBV12-4
CDR3nt: TGTGCCAGCAGTTTTAGCCAGGGAGGGCGGCCCCAGCATTTT
CDR3aa: CASSFSQGGRPQHF

d_gene: NA
abundance: NA
j_gene: TRBJ1-3
v_gene: TRBV9
CDR3nt: TGTGCCAGCAGCGTAGAACCGGGCTCTGGAAACACCATATATTTT
CDR3aa: CASSVEPGSGNTIYF

d_gene: TRBD1
abundance: NA
j_gene: TRBJ1-1
v_gene: TRBV25-1
CDR3nt: TGTGCCAGCAGTGAATCTTCGGGACAGGGGGCTGAAGCTTTCTTT
CDR3aa: CASSESSGQGAEAFF

d_gene: NA
abundance: few
j_gene: TRBJ1-1
v_gene: TRBV7-9
CDR3nt: TGTGCCAGCAGCTTACTGGGGGACACTGAAGCTTTCTTT
CDR3aa: CASSLLGDTEAFF

d_gene: NA
abundance: NA
j_gene: TRBJ2-5
v_gene: TRBV24-1
CDR3nt: TGTGCCACCAGTGACCCCGACGCCTCAGCCAACCAAGAGACCCAGTACTTC
CDR3aa: CATSDPDASANQETQYF

d_gene: TRBD2
abundance: NA
j_gene: TRBJ2-3
v_gene: TRBV7-8
CDR3nt: TGTGCCAGCAGCTCGTTCGGGGCTAGCGGACCTAGCACAGATACGCAGTATTTT
CDR3aa: CASSSFGASGPSTDTQYF

d_gene: TRBD1
abundance: NA
j_gene: TRBJ1-5
v_gene: TRBV7-2
CDR3nt: TGTGCCAGCAGCTTTGGGACAGCAAATCAGCCCCAGCATTTT
CDR3aa: CASSFGTANQPQHF

d_gene: NA
abundance: NA
j_gene: TRBJ1-1
v_gene: TRBV12-3/TRBV12-4
CDR3nt: TGTGCCAGCAGCGATAGGGGATTTTTAAACACTGAAGCTTTCTTT
CDR3aa: CASSDRGFLNTEAFF

d_gene: TRBD1
abundance: many
j_gene: TRBJ2-6
v_gene: TRBV4-1
CDR3nt: TGCGCCAGCAGCCAGCCGGGACAGGGAATCTCTGGGGCCAACGTCCTGACTTTC
CDR3aa: CASSQPGQGISGANVLTF

d_gene: TRBD1
abundance: few
j_gene: TRBJ2-2
v_gene: TRBV3-1
CDR3nt: TGTGCCAGCAGCCTCCCCGCCAGGGGGCTCACCGGGGAGCTGTTTTTT
CDR3aa: CASSLPARGLTGELFF

d_gene: NA
abundance: NA
j_gene: TRBJ1-1
v_gene: TRBV21-1
CDR3nt: TGTGCCAGCAACAAACGGGGTGTGAACACTGAAGCTTTCTTT
CDR3aa: CASNKRGVNTEAFF

d_gene: TRBD1
abundance: few
j_gene: TRBJ2-1
v_gene: TRBV7-6
CDR3nt: TGTGCCAGCAGCCTGGGACAGTCCCCCTACAATGAGCAGTTCTTC
CDR3aa: CASSLGQSPYNEQFF

d_gene: TRBD1
abundance: NA
j_gene: TRBJ2-5
v_gene: TRBV7-8
CDR3nt: TGTGCCAGCAGCCGTGACAGGGAAGAGACCCAGTACTTC
CDR3aa: CASSRDREETQYF

d_gene: NA
abundance: few
j_gene: TRBJ1-2
v_gene: TRBV12-3/TRBV12-4
CDR3nt: TGTGCCAGCAGTTTCGGACAGAGATATGGCTACACCTTC
CDR3aa: CASSFGQRYGYTF

d_gene: NA
abundance: many
j_gene: TRBJ1-1
v_gene: TRBV5-5
CDR3nt: TGTGCCAGCTTGAAGGACATGAACACTGAAGCTTTCTTT
CDR3aa: CASLKDMNTEAFF

d_gene: TRBD1
abundance: NA
j_gene: TRBJ2-3
v_gene: TRBV7-6
CDR3nt: TGTGCCAGCAGCCTCTGGACAGGGTCAGATACGCAGTATTTT
CDR3aa: CASSLWTGSDTQYF

d_gene: NA
abundance: NA
j_gene: TRBJ2-7
v_gene: TRBV19
CDR3nt: TGTGCCAGTAGGGGCAGGGCCTACGAGCAGTACTTC
CDR3aa: CASRGRAYEQYF

d_gene: NA
abundance: NA
j_gene: TRBJ2-1
v_gene: TRBV4-2
CDR3nt: TGTGCCAGCAGCCAAGATCGGCAGGGGCGACGGGAGCAGTTCTTC
CDR3aa: CASSQDRQGRREQFF

d_gene: NA
abundance: NA
j_gene: TRBJ1-1
v_gene: TRBV5-1
CDR3nt: TGCGCCAGCAGCTTGGACGGAATGTACACTGAAGCTTTCTTT
CDR3aa: CASSLDGMYTEAFF

d_gene: TRBD1
abundance: few
j_gene: TRBJ1-6
v_gene: TRBV5-1
CDR3nt: TGCGCCAGCAGCTTGGCCAGGGACAGGGTCTCTTCACCCCTCCACTTT
CDR3aa: CASSLARDRVSSPLHF

d_gene: TRBD1
abundance: NA
j_gene: TRBJ2-5
v_gene: TRBV4-2
CDR3nt: TGTGCCAGCAGCCAAGAGCAGGGGGCCAAGGAGACCCAGTACTTC
CDR3aa: CASSQEQGAKETQYF

d_gene: TRBD1
abundance: once
j_gene: TRBJ1-1
v_gene: TRBV24-1
CDR3nt: TGTGCCACCAAGGGGACAGGGGCCTACACTGAAGCTTTCTTT
CDR3aa: CATKGTGAYTEAFF

d_gene: TRBD2
abundance: NA
j_gene: TRBJ2-5
v_gene: TRBV28
CDR3nt: TGTGACAGCTCCCGGGAGGGTCAGGAAGAGACCCAGTACTTC
CDR3aa: CDSSREGQEETQYF

d_gene: NA
abundance: many
j_gene: TRBJ1-6
v_gene: TRBV20-1
CDR3nt: TGCAGTCCACAGCCGAGCTCCTATAATTCACCCCTCCACTTT
CDR3aa: CSPQPSSYNSPLHF

d_gene: NA
abundance: NA
j_gene: TRBJ2-3
v_gene: TRBV5-1
CDR3nt: TGCGCCAGCAGTTTGAGCACCAGCACAGATACGCAGTATTTT
CDR3aa: CASSLSTSTDTQYF

d_gene: NA
abundance: NA
j_gene: TRBJ2-1
v_gene: TRBV12-3/TRBV12-4
CDR3nt: TGTGCCAGCAGCCTCCTAATAGAGCGGCACGAAAGGGGCTACAATGAGCAGTTCTTC
CDR3aa: CASSLLIERHERGYNEQFF

d_gene: TRBD1
abundance: NA
j_gene: TRBJ1-1
v_gene: TRBV9
CDR3nt: TGTGCCAGCAGCGCCGACAGGGGGCGTCACACTGAAGCTTTCTTT
CDR3aa: CASSADRGRHTEAFF

d_gene: TRBD1
abundance: NA
j_gene: TRBJ2-3
v_gene: TRBV6-5
CDR3nt: TGTGCCAGCAGCCCCAGGGGGAGAGACACAGATACGCAGTATTTT
CDR3aa: CASSPRGRDTDTQYF

d_gene: TRBD1
abundance: NA
j_gene: TRBJ2-5
v_gene: TRBV7-2
CDR3nt: TGTGCCAGCAGCTGGGGACAGGGGTTGGAGACCCAGTACTTC
CDR3aa: CASSWGQGLETQYF

d_gene: NA
abundance: once
j_gene: TRBJ2-1
v_gene: TRBV12-3/TRBV12-4
CDR3nt: TGTGCCAGCAGTTTATGGGTATACAATGAGCAGTTCTTC
CDR3aa: CASSLWVYNEQFF

d_gene: TRBD2
abundance: many
j_gene: TRBJ2-5
v_gene: TRBV7-2
CDR3nt: TGTGCCAGCAGCTTAGCGGCGGGGGAGGCGACCTCCCAGTACTTC
CDR3aa: CASSLAAGEATSQYF

d_gene: NA
abundance: NA
j_gene: TRBJ2-7
v_gene: TRBV5-4
CDR3nt: TGTGCCAGCACCTCCCCAGCGGATAGCTCCTACGAGCAGTACTTC
CDR3aa: CASTSPADSSYEQYF

d_gene: NA
abundance: few
j_gene: TRBJ2-3
v_gene: TRBV20-1
CDR3nt: TGCAGTGCCCTCACAGATACGCAGTATTTT
CDR3aa: CSALTDTQYF

d_gene: NA
abundance: NA
j_gene: TRBJ1-2
v_gene: TRBV6-2/TRBV6-3
CDR3nt: TGTGCCAGCAGTTTCTCGGACAGCGCCCCTAACTATGGCTACACCTTC
CDR3aa: CASSFSDSAPNYGYTF